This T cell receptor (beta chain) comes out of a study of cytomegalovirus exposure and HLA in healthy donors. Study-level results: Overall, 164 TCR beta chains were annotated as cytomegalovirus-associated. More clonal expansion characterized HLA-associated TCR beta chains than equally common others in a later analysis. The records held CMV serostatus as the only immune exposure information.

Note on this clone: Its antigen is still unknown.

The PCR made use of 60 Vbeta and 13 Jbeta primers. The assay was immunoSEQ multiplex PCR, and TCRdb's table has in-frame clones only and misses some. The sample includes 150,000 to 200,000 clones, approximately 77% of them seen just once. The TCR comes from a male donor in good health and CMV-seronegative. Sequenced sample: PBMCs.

CDR3 protein: CASRPRGLRSYEQYF. The DNA for the CDR3 is TGTGCCAGCAGACCTAGGGGCCTCCGCTCCTACGAGCAGTACTTC. V gene TRBV6-5 combines with J gene TRBJ2-7; the D gene is possibly TRBD1 (5 bases). V lost 6 bases and J 0 bases, leaving 15 bases between the germline ends. This CDR3 is built from 15 residues. Germline V gene lookup returns CDR1 MNHEY and CDR2 SVGAGI.